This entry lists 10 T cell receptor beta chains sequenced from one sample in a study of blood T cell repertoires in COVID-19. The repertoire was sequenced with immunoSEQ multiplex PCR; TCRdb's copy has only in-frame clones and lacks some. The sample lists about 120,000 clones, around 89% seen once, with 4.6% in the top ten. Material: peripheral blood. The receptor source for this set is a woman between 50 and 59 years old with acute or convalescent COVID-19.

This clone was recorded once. The CDR3 sequence is CASSADSEKLFF. In DNA form, the CDR3 reads TGTGCCAGCAGCGCCGACAGCGAAAAACTGTTTTTT. This rearrangement joins TRBV7-9 to TRBJ1-4; tentatively, D is TRBD1 (5 bases). Per the germline V gene, CDR1 is SEHNR and CDR2 is FQNEAQ (reference sequence). The CDR3 has 12 residues. The germline V and J ends were trimmed by 5 bases and 8 bases, with 9 bases remaining between them.

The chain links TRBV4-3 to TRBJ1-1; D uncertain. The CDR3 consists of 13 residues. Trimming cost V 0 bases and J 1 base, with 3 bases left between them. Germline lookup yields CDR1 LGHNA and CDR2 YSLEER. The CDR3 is CASSQEANTEAFF. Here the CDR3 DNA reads TGCGCCAGCAGCCAAGAGGCGAACACTGAAGCTTTCTTT.

CDR3 bases: TGTGCCAGCAGCCTGACTAGCGGGACAACAGATACGCAGTATTTT. Encoded protein: CASSLTSGTTDTQYF. The chain uses TRBV9 and TRBJ2-3; 11 nucleotides align to TRBD2. V shed 4 bases and J 3 bases; nucleotides not matched to a gene: 4. This CDR3 is built from 15 residues. The germline V gene encodes CDR1 SGDLS and CDR2 YYNGEE.

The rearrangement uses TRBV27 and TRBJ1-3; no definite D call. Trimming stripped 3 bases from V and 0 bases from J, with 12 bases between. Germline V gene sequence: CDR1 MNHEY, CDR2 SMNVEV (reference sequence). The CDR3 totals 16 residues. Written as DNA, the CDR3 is TGTGCCAGCAGTTTTCCCCGGGAGTTCTCTGGAAACACCATATATTTT. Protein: CASSFPREFSGNTIYF.

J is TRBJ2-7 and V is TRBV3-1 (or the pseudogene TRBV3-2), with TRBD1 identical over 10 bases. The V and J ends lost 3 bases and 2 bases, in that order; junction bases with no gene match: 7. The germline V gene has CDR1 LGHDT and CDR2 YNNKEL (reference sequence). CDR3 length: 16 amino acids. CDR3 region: CASSHQPGQGPYEQYF. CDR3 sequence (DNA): TGTGCCAGCAGCCACCAACCGGGACAGGGGCCCTACGAGCAGTACTTC.

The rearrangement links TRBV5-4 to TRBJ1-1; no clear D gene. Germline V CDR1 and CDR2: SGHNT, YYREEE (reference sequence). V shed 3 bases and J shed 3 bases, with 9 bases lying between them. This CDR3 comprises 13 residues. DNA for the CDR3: TGTGCCAGCAGCTCCACACACCACACTGAAGCTTTCTTT. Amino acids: CASSSTHHTEAFF.

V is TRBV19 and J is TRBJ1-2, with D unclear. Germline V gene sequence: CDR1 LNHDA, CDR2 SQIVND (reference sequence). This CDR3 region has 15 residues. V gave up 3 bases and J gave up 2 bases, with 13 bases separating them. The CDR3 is CASSIHPTANYGYTF. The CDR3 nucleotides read TGTGCCAGTAGTATCCACCCTACAGCAAACTATGGCTACACCTTC. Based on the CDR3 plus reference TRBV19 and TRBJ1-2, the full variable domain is DGGITQSPKYLFRKEGQNVTLSCEQNLNHDAMYWYRQDPGQGLRLIYYSQIVNDFQKGDIAEGYSVSREKKESFPLTVTSAQKNPTAFYLCASSIHPTANYGYTFGSGTRLTVV.

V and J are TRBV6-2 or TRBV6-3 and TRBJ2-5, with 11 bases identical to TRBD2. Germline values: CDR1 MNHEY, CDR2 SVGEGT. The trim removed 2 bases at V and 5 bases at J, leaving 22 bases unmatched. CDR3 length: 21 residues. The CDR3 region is CASSYPTTGTSGEGARETQYF. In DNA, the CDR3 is TGTGCCAGCAGTTACCCTACCACCGGGACTAGCGGAGAAGGGGCACGGGAGACCCAGTACTTC.

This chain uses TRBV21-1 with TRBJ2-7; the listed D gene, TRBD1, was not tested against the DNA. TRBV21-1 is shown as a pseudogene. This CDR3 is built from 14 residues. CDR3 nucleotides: TGTGCCAGCACCCTGGGACAGGGGCCCTACGAGCAGTACTTC. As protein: CASTLGQGPYEQYF.

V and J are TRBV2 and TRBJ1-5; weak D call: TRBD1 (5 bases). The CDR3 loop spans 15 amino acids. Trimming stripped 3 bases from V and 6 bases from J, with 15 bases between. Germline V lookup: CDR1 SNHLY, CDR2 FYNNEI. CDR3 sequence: CASSERQPASQPQHF. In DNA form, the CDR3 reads TGTGCCAGCAGTGAGCGACAGCCAGCTTCTCAGCCCCAGCATTTT.